This TCR beta chain was found in a study of blood T cell repertoires in COVID-19. Study overall: Spain, Italy and the United States supplied samples that represented acute and convalescent COVID-19. Nucleic acid was either cDNA or gDNA, and it came from T cells, B-cell-depleted T cells, or PBMCs.

The CDR3 has 17 residues. Looked up from germline, CDR1 is LGHDT and CDR2 is YNNKEL (reference sequence). V shed 0 bases and J shed 3 bases, with 15 bases lying between them. Original data processing: Researchers report that nucleated cell counts were estimated from reference gene primer amplification. The table came from immunoSEQ multiplex PCR; TCRdb's copy has only in-frame clones and leaves some out. V, J and clone size were drawn from that table, and D and trimming were deduced from the DNA. In the table there are 290,000 or so clones, 75% to 90% of which are singletons. The sequenced sample consisted of peripheral blood. V gene TRBV3-1 (or the pseudogene TRBV3-2) combines with J gene TRBJ2-1, with D perhaps matching TRBD1 (5 bases). The TCR was taken from a man aged 18-30 years with active or convalescent COVID-19. The CDR3 coding sequence is TGTGCCAGCAGCCAAGACCCCCGTGGGGCTGGCTACAATGAGCAGTTCTTC. This translates into CASSQDPRGAGYNEQFF.